This T cell receptor beta chain was documented in a study of identical twins. A universal primer site arose from template switching, and cDNA bore unique molecular identifiers. TCRdb re-analysed the 5' RACE reads in MiXCR, keeping a single row per CDR3 protein. Of some 500,000 distinct CDR3 sequences in the sample, approximately 14% were seen once. CDR3 size: 16 residues. The V and J ends lost 2 bases and 1 base respectively, with 14 bases between them. Germline CDR1 reads MNHEY; CDR2 reads SVGAGI. General observations from the study: The models systematically underestimated how much out-of-frame TCR alpha was shared in monozygotic twins. Out-of-frame alpha sequences shared by twins showed excess low generation probability.

On this clonotype itself: Its matching antigen is unknown.

The same data also went into a second study, on yellow fever vaccine responses in identical twins.

The source of this sequence is a woman aged 18-35 years in good health. What was sequenced was CD4+ T cells sorted from blood. The genes are TRBV6-5 and TRBJ2-5; TRBD2 is a possible D gene (6 bases). The CDR3 spells CASSYLRQGGQETQYF. The DNA for the CDR3 is TGTGCCAGCAGTTACCTCCGGCAGGGAGGCCAAGAGACCCAGTACTTC.